This entry describes one T cell receptor (beta chain). Its antigen is unidentified. These data are taken from a study of T cells in Graves' hyperthyroidism and ophthalmopathy. The definition of stable Graves' hyperthyroidism was no ophthalmopathy progression within 18 months. Regions amplified from RNA transcripts were the TCR beta CDR3 regions. TCR CDR3 regions were first amplified by RT-PCR with HTBI primers. One entry per CDR3 protein results from TCRdb running MiXCR on the multiplex PCR reads. Among a few hundred thousand distinct CDR3 sequences listed, under 60% were seen once. Germline CDR1 SSHAT, CDR2 FNYEAQ (reference sequence). The CDR3 runs to 15 residues. Study results and caveats: Before onset, ophthalmopathy was predicted by the model a median roughly six months earlier.

The rearrangement uses TRBV7-7 and TRBJ1-4, with TRBD2 matching 14 bases. Judging by the DNA end, TRBJ2-3 fits better; the J call may be wrong. The clonotype was recovered from a woman between 18 and 29 years old with Graves' hyperthyroidism. The sample comprised peripheral blood or thyroid tissue (not recorded which). CDR3 nucleotide sequence: TGTGCCAGCAGTGCGACTAGCGGGAGGGCAGATACGCAGTATTTT. Translation gives CASSATSGRADTQYF.